A selection of T cell receptor beta chains follows, all from one sample in a study of blood T cells in healthy people across ages. In TCRdb, the 5' RACE reads were re-called with MiXCR into one record per CDR3 protein. The profile shows fewer than 1.5 million distinct CDR3 sequences, approximately 42% of them singletons. The sample consisted of blood. These receptors were obtained from a woman under 30 in good health. Each CDR3 is given with its conserved first and last residue. Each record gives: D gene, V gene, clone size, J gene, CDR3 DNA, CDR3 protein. D genes are given only for firm matches. Where a row states a size, it is once, few, many or the class of an expanded clone; other rows omit it.

d_gene: .; v_gene: TRBV5-5; abundance: few; j_gene: TRBJ1-1; CDR3nt: TGTGCCAGCAGCTTGGGGACAGATGAAGCTTTCTTT; CDR3aa: CASSLGTDEAFF
d_gene: TRBD2; v_gene: TRBV7-2; abundance: few; j_gene: TRBJ2-3; CDR3nt: TGTGCCAGCAGCTTGGCGGGACTACAACCCACTTATACGCAGTATTTT; CDR3aa: CASSLAGLQPTYTQYF
d_gene: .; v_gene: TRBV20-1; abundance: .; j_gene: TRBJ2-3; CDR3nt: TGCAGTGTTAGAGAGGCCCCTTCGGCAGATACGCAGTATTTT; CDR3aa: CSVREAPSADTQYF
d_gene: TRBD2; v_gene: TRBV5-1; abundance: few; j_gene: TRBJ2-1; CDR3nt: TGCGCCAGCAGCTTGGGGACTAGCGGGGATCGTGAGCAGTTCTTC; CDR3aa: CASSLGTSGDREQFF
d_gene: .; v_gene: TRBV2; abundance: .; j_gene: TRBJ2-7; CDR3nt: TGTGCCAGCAGTGAATTAGCGGTCTCCTACGAGCAGTACTTC; CDR3aa: CASSELAVSYEQYF
d_gene: TRBD1; v_gene: TRBV7-9; abundance: .; j_gene: TRBJ1-1; CDR3nt: TGTGCCAGCAGCCGGGACAGGGGGCTGGCTTTCTTT; CDR3aa: CASSRDRGLAFF
d_gene: .; v_gene: TRBV11-2; abundance: few; j_gene: TRBJ2-2; CDR3nt: TGTGCCAGCAGCTTAATCCCCGGGCCTTCCGGGGAGCTGTTTTTT; CDR3aa: CASSLIPGPSGELFF
d_gene: TRBD2; v_gene: TRBV10-3; abundance: few; j_gene: TRBJ2-3; CDR3nt: TGTGCCGGCTCCGGCCCGGGGACTAGCGGGGGGGCCAGCACAGATACGCAGTATTTT; CDR3aa: CAGSGPGTSGGASTDTQYF
d_gene: .; v_gene: TRBV4-1; abundance: .; j_gene: TRBJ1-6; CDR3nt: TGCGCCAGCAGCCGAGAGGGGTCTGCCTATAATTCACCCCTCCACTTT; CDR3aa: CASSREGSAYNSPLHF
d_gene: .; v_gene: TRBV29-1; abundance: .; j_gene: TRBJ1-1; CDR3nt: TGCAGCGTTGCCGGACGTTCGAACACTGAAGCTTTCTTT; CDR3aa: CSVAGRSNTEAFF
d_gene: .; v_gene: TRBV28; abundance: few; j_gene: TRBJ2-2; CDR3nt: TGTGCCAGCAGTCTGCTAACTATTAGTGACACCGGGGAGCTGTTTTTT; CDR3aa: CASSLLTISDTGELFF
d_gene: TRBD1; v_gene: TRBV4-1; abundance: few; j_gene: TRBJ2-7; CDR3nt: TGCGCCAGCAGCAGCCGGGACAGACAATACGAGCAGTACTTC; CDR3aa: CASSSRDRQYEQYF
d_gene: .; v_gene: TRBV11-2; abundance: .; j_gene: TRBJ1-6; CDR3nt: TGTGCCAGCAGCTTTTACAGGGCCTCACCCCTCCACTTT; CDR3aa: CASSFYRASPLHF
d_gene: .; v_gene: TRBV5-1; abundance: .; j_gene: TRBJ2-7; CDR3nt: TGCGCCAGCAGCTTGGAGACTAGGTTTCCCTCCTACGAGCAGTACTTC; CDR3aa: CASSLETRFPSYEQYF
d_gene: .; v_gene: TRBV29-1; abundance: .; j_gene: TRBJ2-1; CDR3nt: TGCAGCGTTGATAATAGCGGCAATGAGCAGTTCTTC; CDR3aa: CSVDNSGNEQFF
d_gene: .; v_gene: TRBV6-2/TRBV6-3; abundance: .; j_gene: TRBJ2-4; CDR3nt: TGTGCCAGCAGGTACTCAGAGGGTTGGAGCATTCAGTACTTC; CDR3aa: CASRYSEGWSIQYF